This T cell receptor (beta chain) is drawn from a study of blood T cell repertoires in COVID-19. Study at large: Acute and convalescent COVID-19 samples came from the United States, Italy and Spain.

V shed 3 bases and J 9 bases; nucleotides not matched to a gene: 12. The CDR3 covers 15 residues. CDR1 is SGHRS, CDR2 YFSETQ, per germline. Sequencing used immunoSEQ multiplex PCR; TCRdb keeps in-frame clones, though not all of them. The sample shows 150,000 or so clones, around 80% of them seen only once. This clone was counted between two and nine times. The material sequenced was peripheral blood. The receptor was isolated from a human donor with acute or convalescent COVID-19. The donor label of this sample is uncertain. V and J are TRBV5-1 and TRBJ2-5; 9 nucleotides line up with TRBD1. CDR3 protein: CASSSRQGGPEAQYF. As DNA, the CDR3 is TGCGCCAGCAGCTCCAGACAGGGGGGCCCGGAGGCCCAGTACTTC.